This T cell receptor beta chain stems from a study of response to subunit inactivated influenza vaccine. Study-level points and caveats: With each seasonal influenza vaccination, the authors suggested, few new T cells are recruited.

Via MiXCR, TCRdb re-called the RT-PCR reads, giving one row per CDR3 protein. The sample records 450,000 to 500,000 distinct CDR3 sequences, approximately 10% being singletons. With regard to this clonotype: The antigen is undetermined.

V gave up 3 bases and J gave up 5 bases; unmatched junction bases: 10. Germline CDR1 reads DFQATT; CDR2 reads SNEGSKA (reference sequence). The CDR3 sequence is 15 residues long. The chain employs TRBV20-1 and TRBJ2-7, with 10 bases aligning to TRBD1. This receptor was identified in a man aged 45-65 years who received an inactivated influenza vaccine. The sequenced sample was PBMCs from blood, obtained 40 to 50 days after vaccination. The CDR3 sequence: CSARETGGAAHEQYF. The CDR3 region has the DNA TGCAGTGCTAGGGAGACAGGGGGCGCAGCTCACGAGCAGTACTTC.